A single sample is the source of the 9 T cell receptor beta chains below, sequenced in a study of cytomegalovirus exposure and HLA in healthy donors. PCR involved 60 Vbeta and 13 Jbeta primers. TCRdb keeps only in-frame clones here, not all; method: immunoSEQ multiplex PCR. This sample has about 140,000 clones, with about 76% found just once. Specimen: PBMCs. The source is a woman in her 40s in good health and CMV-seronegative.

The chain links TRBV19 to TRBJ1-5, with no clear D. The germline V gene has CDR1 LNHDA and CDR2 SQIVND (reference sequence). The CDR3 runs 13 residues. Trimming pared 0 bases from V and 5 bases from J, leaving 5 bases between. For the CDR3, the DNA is TGTGCCAGTAGTATAGATCGTGATCAGCCCCAGCATTTT. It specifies CASSIDRDQPQHF.

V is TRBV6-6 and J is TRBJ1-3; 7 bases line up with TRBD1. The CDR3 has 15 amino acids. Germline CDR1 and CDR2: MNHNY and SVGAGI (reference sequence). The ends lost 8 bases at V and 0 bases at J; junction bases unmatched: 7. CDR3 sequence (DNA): TGTGCCAGCGGGGTACAGGGGAACTCTGGAAACACCATATATTTT. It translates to CASGVQGNSGNTIYF.

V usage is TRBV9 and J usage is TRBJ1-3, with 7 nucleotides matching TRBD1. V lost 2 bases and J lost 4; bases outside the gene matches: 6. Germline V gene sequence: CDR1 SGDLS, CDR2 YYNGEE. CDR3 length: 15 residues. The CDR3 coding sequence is TGTGCCAGCAGCGTTAGCAGGGGGTTAGGAAACACCATATATTTT. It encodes CASSVSRGLGNTIYF.

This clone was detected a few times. This CDR3 reads CASSLRGGTASHSGNTIYF. Here the CDR3 DNA reads TGTGCCAGCAGCTTAAGGGGCGGAACAGCTTCCCACTCTGGAAACACCATATATTTT. The chain links TRBV7-9 to TRBJ1-3, with a tentative D call TRBD1 (5 bases). The V gene lost 2 bases and the J gene lost 0 bases, with 20 bases spanning the gap. Germline CDR1 is SEHNR and CDR2 is FQNEAQ (reference sequence). The CDR3 contains 19 residues.

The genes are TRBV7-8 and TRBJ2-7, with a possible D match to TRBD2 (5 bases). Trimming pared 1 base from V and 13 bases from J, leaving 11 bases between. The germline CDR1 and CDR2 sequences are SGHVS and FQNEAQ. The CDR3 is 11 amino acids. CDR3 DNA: TGTGCCAGCAGCTTAGGAGCGGAGATATACTTC. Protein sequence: CASSLGAEIYF.

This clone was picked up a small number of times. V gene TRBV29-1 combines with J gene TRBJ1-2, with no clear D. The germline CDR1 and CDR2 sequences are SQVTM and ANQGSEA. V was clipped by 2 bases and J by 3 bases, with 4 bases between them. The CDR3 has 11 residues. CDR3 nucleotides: TGCAGCGTTGAAAGAGACTATGGCTACACCTTC. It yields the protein CSVERDYGYTF.

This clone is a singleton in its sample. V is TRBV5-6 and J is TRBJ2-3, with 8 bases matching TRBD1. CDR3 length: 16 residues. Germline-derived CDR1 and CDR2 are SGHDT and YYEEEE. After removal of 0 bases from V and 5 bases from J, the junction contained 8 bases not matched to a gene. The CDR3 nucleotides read TGTGCCAGCAGCTTGGAGTCAGGGGGCTCTATAGATACGCAGTATTTT. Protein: CASSLESGGSIDTQYF.

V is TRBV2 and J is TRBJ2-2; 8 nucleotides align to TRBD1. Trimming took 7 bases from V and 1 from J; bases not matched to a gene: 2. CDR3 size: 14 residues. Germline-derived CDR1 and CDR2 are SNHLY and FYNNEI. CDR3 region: CASTDRENTGELFF. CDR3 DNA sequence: TGTGCCAGCACGGACAGGGAGAACACCGGGGAGCTGTTTTTT.

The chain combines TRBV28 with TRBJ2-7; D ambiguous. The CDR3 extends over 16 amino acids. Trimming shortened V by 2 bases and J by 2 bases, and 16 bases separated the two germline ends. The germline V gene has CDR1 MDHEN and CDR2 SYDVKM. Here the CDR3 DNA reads TGTGCCAGCAGTTTAGTAACTGACACCCCTCCCTACGAGCAGTACTTC. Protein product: CASSLVTDTPPYEQYF.